This T cell receptor (beta chain) was recovered during a study of blood T cell repertoires in COVID-19. Study details: Donors in the United States, Italy and Spain gave samples during acute or convalescent COVID-19. The analysed material was cDNA or gDNA that came from T cells, B-cell-depleted T cells, or PBMCs.

The CDR3 runs to 15 residues. The germline V and J ends were trimmed by 1 base and 1 base, with 10 bases remaining between them. Germline V gives CDR1 SGHDT, CDR2 YYEEEE. Original methodology: Reference gene primer amplification in the assay estimated nucleated cell counts. The method was immunoSEQ multiplex PCR; TCRdb's version includes in-frame clones alone and lacks a portion of them. The V and J calls and the clone size are those of that table, but D and trimming were determined from the DNA. This sample has 250,000 to 400,000 clones, with more than 70% found just once. The chain employs TRBV5-6 and TRBJ2-3, with TRBD1 as a possible D gene (6 bases). This TCR derives from a woman aged 25 to 39 with COVID-19, enrolled during active disease. Material: peripheral blood. The CDR3 DNA follows: TGTGCCAGCAGCTTGCTCACAGGGCGCACAGATACGCAGTATTTT. It encodes CASSLLTGRTDTQYF.